A selection of T cell receptor beta chains follows, all from one sample in a study of cytomegalovirus exposure and HLA in healthy donors. Profiled with immunoSEQ multiplex PCR; TCRdb holds only in-frame clones, not every one. The sample has 100,000 or so clones, 83% seen once. Sequences were obtained from PBMCs. All receptors come from a man aged 35 to 55 in good health and CMV-seronegative. Each CDR3 is given with its conserved first and last residue. Fields, in order: J gene, V gene, CDR3 protein.

TRBJ1-5 | TRBV19 | CASSFYRTGTDQPQHF
TRBJ2-7 | TRBV5-1 | CASSLLTGGAYEQYF
TRBJ2-7 | TRBV9 | CASSVGGGDYEQYF
TRBJ2-7 | TRBV30 | CAWSRGGYEQYF
TRBJ1-1 | TRBV7-6 | CASSLGGGSAEAFF
TRBJ2-2 | TRBV10-3 | CATSSSGGVVTGELFF
TRBJ2-6 | TRBV2 | CASSRQGAGANVLTF
TRBJ2-1 | TRBV15 | CATSRDSGYEQFF
TRBJ1-1 | TRBV7-2 | CASSLGSTEAFF
TRBJ1-1 | TRBV5-1 | CASSLLQANTEAFF
TRBJ1-2 | TRBV19 | CASSIGPPGNYGYTF
TRBJ1-5 | TRBV2 | CASSAGRVGNQPQHF
TRBJ2-7 | TRBV5-1 | CASSPRTGKREQYF
TRBJ2-3 | TRBV7-8 | CASSLVVTEDADTQYF
TRBJ1-1 | TRBV18 | CASSPGQTRTEAFF
TRBJ2-3 | TRBV28 | CASSLAGSTDTQYF
TRBJ2-2 | TRBV30 | CAWSPSLNTGELFF
TRBJ1-3 | TRBV29-1 | CSVEEGFTGNTIYF
TRBJ2-7 | TRBV6-6 | CASTMTSGLYEQYF
TRBJ2-5 | TRBV21-1 | CASSKVPGEETQYF
TRBJ1-2 | TRBV7-2 | CASSLNGGNYGYTF
TRBJ2-5 | TRBV29-1 | CSVGLSGFGETQYF
TRBJ1-1 | TRBV7-3 | CASSLEKWDRNTEAFF
TRBJ2-5 | TRBV5-1 | CASSMGLAGFQETQYF
TRBJ2-3 | TRBV19 | CASGQGLQDTQYF
TRBJ2-7 | TRBV15 | CATSDRDRGYEQYF
TRBJ2-2 | TRBV11-2 | CASSPLLNTGELFF
TRBJ2-1 | TRBV11-2 | CASSFRARGGGGNEQFF
TRBJ1-2 | TRBV5-1 | CASSLGDTIYGYTF
TRBJ1-1 | TRBV14 | CASSPWTGGLVTEAFF
TRBJ2-3 | TRBV4-1 | CASSRRVTGQTSTDTQYF
TRBJ2-1 | TRBV29-1 | CSVEGLAGVYNEQFF
TRBJ2-7 | TRBV5-4 | CASSFLTGGNEQYF